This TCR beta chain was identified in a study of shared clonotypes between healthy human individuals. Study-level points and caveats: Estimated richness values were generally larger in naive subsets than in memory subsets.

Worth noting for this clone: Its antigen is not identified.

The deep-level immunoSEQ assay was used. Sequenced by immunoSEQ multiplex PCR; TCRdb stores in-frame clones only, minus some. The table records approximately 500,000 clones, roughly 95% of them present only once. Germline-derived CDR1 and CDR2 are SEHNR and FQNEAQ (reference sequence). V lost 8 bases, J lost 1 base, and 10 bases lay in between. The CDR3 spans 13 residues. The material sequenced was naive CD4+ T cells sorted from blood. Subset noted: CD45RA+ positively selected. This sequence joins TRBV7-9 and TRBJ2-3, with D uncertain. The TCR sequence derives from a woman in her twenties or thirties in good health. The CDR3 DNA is TGTGCCAGCTCACGACTTGGCACAGATACGCAGTATTTT. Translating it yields CASSRLGTDTQYF.